Below are 30 T cell receptor beta chains sequenced from a single sample in a study of response to subunit inactivated influenza vaccine. TCRdb reprocessed the RT-PCR reads with MiXCR, giving one entry per CDR3 protein. Of over 400,000 distinct CDR3 sequences in the sample, roughly 13% were seen once. The source material was PBMCs from blood, sampled 40 to 50 days after vaccination. The receptors originated from a man aged 50-60 years who received an inactivated influenza vaccine.

This chain connects TRBV2 to TRBJ2-2; 9 bases agree with TRBD2. Per germline, CDR1 SNHLY and CDR2 FYNNEI. The CDR3 loop spans 18 amino acids. CDR3 loop: CTCCFGLAGSSDTGELFF. Here the CDR3 DNA reads TGTACCTGCTGTTTTGGGCTAGCGGGATCGTCAGACACCGGGGAGCTGTTTTTT.

This clonotype occurred many times. The chain has TRBV4-1 and TRBJ2-6; 8 bases map to TRBD1. CDR1 is MGHRA and CDR2 is YSYEKL in the germline V gene. The CDR3 extends over 18 amino acids. The ends lost 3 bases at V and 0 bases at J; junction bases unmatched: 7. CDR3: CASSQLEQGGSGANVLTF. CDR3 DNA: TGCGCCAGCAGCCAGCTCGAACAGGGGGGCTCTGGGGCCAACGTCCTGACTTTC.

This clonotype has just a few counts. The V gene is TRBV28, the J gene TRBJ2-5, with D perhaps matching TRBD1 or TRBD2 (6 bases each). The ends were cut back, 2 bases at V and 5 bases at J, with 21 bases in the middle. In germline, CDR1 is MDHEN, CDR2 SYDVKM. The CDR3 is 17 amino acids. CDR3 nucleotides: TGTGCCAGCAGTTTAGAATTTGGGACGGGGGCTGGTGAGACCCAGTACTTC. This encodes CASSLEFGTGAGETQYF.

The chain carries TRBV11-2 and TRBJ2-2; 9 bases fit TRBD1. The CDR3 totals 20 residues. Germline CDR1 SGHAT, CDR2 FQNNGV. Trimming took 6 bases from V and 3 from J; bases not matched to a gene: 20. CDR3 in DNA: TGTGCCAGCAGAGACGGGACAGGGCAATATCGAGATTCAGACACCGGGGAGCTGTTTTTT. Its translation: CASRDGTGQYRDSDTGELFF. The whole variable domain, filled in from reference TRBV11-2 and TRBJ2-2, reads EAGVAQSPRYKIIEKRQSVAFWCNPISGHATLYWYQQILGQGPKLLIQFQNNGVVDDSQLPKDRFSAERLKGVDSTLKIQPAKLEDSAVYLCASRDGTGQYRDSDTGELFFGEGSRLTVL.

The chain combines TRBV6-5 with TRBJ2-1; 7 nucleotides align to TRBD2. Germline lookup yields CDR1 MNHEY and CDR2 SVGAGI. Trimming cost V 5 bases and J 5 bases; bases outside gene matches: 12. CDR3 size: 16 residues. The CDR3 nucleotides are TGTGCCAGCAGTCTACTGGGGGGGGGAGTCGACAATGAGCAGTTCTTC. Translating it yields CASSLLGGGVDNEQFF.

This clonotype was found many times. The V and J genes are TRBV15 and TRBJ2-3; D not resolved. The V end was cut by 6 bases, the J end by 6 bases, with 19 bases between. Germline values: CDR1 LNHNV, CDR2 YYDKDF (reference sequence). The length of the CDR3 is 15 residues. For the CDR3, the DNA is TGTGCCACCAGTTTCCAGTACCTAATCGCGGATACGCAGTATTTT. It specifies CATSFQYLIADTQYF.

The chain links TRBV6-1 to TRBJ2-1; 11 nucleotides line up with TRBD2. In germline, CDR1 is MNHNS, CDR2 SASEGT. The ends lost 4 bases at V and 1 base at J; junction bases unmatched: 3. The CDR3 runs to 16 residues. The CDR3 coding sequence is TGTGCCAGCAGTGCACTAGCGGGAGCTTCCTACAATGAGCAGTTCTTC. The encoded protein is CASSALAGASYNEQFF.

At least ten counts were recorded for this clonotype. The chain employs TRBV6-5 and TRBJ1-1; no definite D call. Trimming removed 2 bases at V and 0 bases at J, with 13 bases between. This CDR3 is built from 16 residues. The V gene's germline CDR1 is MNHEY and CDR2 SVGAGI. CDR3 sequence reads: CASSYNIGPLNTEAFF. The CDR3 DNA sequence: TGTGCCAGCAGTTACAACATCGGGCCTCTGAACACTGAAGCTTTCTTT.

This clonotype has a handful of counts. The chain employs TRBV27 and TRBJ1-6; D remains ambiguous. This CDR3 contains 12 residues. Trimming cost V 2 bases and J 9 bases, with 5 bases left between them. Germline CDR1 MNHEY, CDR2 SMNVEV (reference sequence). CDR3 coding DNA: TGTGCCAGCAGTTTAAAGGGTTCACCCCTCCACTTT. Translating gives CASSLKGSPLHF.

This clonotype was picked up many times. The V and J genes are TRBV7-2 and TRBJ2-4, with 7 bases fitting TRBD2. With 1 base clipped from V and 6 bases from J, the junction kept 3 bases outside the gene matches. Germline V CDR1 and CDR2: SGHTA, FQGNSA. The CDR3 sequence is 14 residues long. CDR3 DNA sequence: TGTGCCAGCAGCTTAGGGCCGGGGGGAAACATTCAGTACTTC. As protein: CASSLGPGGNIQYF.

This clonotype showed up many times. The rearrangement joins TRBV20-1 to TRBJ2-1; 8 nucleotides align to TRBD2. The CDR3 runs 16 residues. Germline CDR1 reads DFQATT; CDR2 reads SNEGSKA (reference sequence). J gave up 3 bases and V 2 bases, and 9 bases lay outside the gene matches. The CDR3 region is CSARSPLAVNYNEQFF. The CDR3 DNA follows: TGCAGTGCTAGATCCCCACTAGCGGTTAACTACAATGAGCAGTTCTTC.

The sample holds many counts of this clonotype. The chain recombines TRBV7-8 with TRBJ2-3; TRBD1 aligns across 10 bases. This CDR3 spans 18 amino acids. Germline values: CDR1 SGHVS, CDR2 FQNEAQ. V lost 3 bases, J lost 6 bases, and 15 bases stayed unmatched. The CDR3 coding sequence is TGTGCCAGCAGCTTTACCCCTGAGACAGGGGGCTATTACGATACGCAGTATTTT. Protein: CASSFTPETGGYYDTQYF.

The CDR3 region is CASSSYRGDNEQFF. Written as DNA, the CDR3 is TGTGCCAGCAGCTCCTATAGAGGGGACAATGAGCAGTTCTTC. The chain links TRBV7-6 to TRBJ2-1; D may be TRBD1 or TRBD2 (5 bases each). This CDR3 comprises 14 residues. The V end lost 4 bases, the J end lost 5 bases, and 12 bases lay between the germline ends. Germline values: CDR1 SGHVS, CDR2 FNYEAQ. The whole variable domain, filled in from reference TRBV7-6 and TRBJ2-1, reads GAGVSQSPRYKVTKRGQDVALRCDPISGHVSLYWYRQALGQGPEFLTYFNYEAQQDKSGLPNDRFSAERPEGSISTLTIQRTEQRDSAMYRCASSSYRGDNEQFFGPGTRLTVL.

The chain has TRBV19 and TRBJ2-3, with TRBD2 identical over 11 bases. There are 14 residues in the CDR3. V shed 8 bases, J shed 3 bases, and the junction held 4 bases outside the gene matches. Germline CDR1 is LNHDA and CDR2 is SQIVND (reference sequence). The CDR3 sequence: CASSTSGDTDTQYF. The DNA of the CDR3 is TGTGCCAGTTCGACTAGCGGGGATACAGATACGCAGTATTTT.

The rearrangement joins TRBV2 to TRBJ2-1, with TRBD2 identical over 16 bases. The V gene's germline CDR1 is SNHLY and CDR2 FYNNEI. The CDR3 spans 15 residues. V lost 6 bases and J lost 9; bases outside the gene matches: 5. As DNA, the CDR3 is TGTGCCAGCAGCCCGGGACTAGCGGGGGGGAGTGAGCAGTTCTTC. Its translation: CASSPGLAGGSEQFF.

This clonotype came up many times. This chain links TRBV7-2 with TRBJ2-1; D is uncertain. CDR3 length equals 12 residues. Germline V gene lookup returns CDR1 SGHTA and CDR2 FQGNSA. V was pared by 0 bases and J by 6 bases, with 3 bases between. CDR3 region: CASSLASNEQFF. CDR3 sequence (DNA): TGTGCCAGCAGCTTAGCGAGCAATGAGCAGTTCTTC.

This clonotype was observed a few times. The chain is built from TRBV20-1 and TRBJ2-7; weak D call: TRBD2 (5 bases). The CDR3 covers 14 residues. Trimming removed 0 bases from V and 2 bases from J, with 11 bases in between. The germline V gene has CDR1 DFQATT and CDR2 SNEGSKA (reference sequence). DNA of the CDR3: TGCAGTGCTAGAGATTCGAGGGCTCCCTACGAGCAGTACTTC. Translated: CSARDSRAPYEQYF.

The chain recombines TRBV6-5 with TRBJ1-6; D ambiguous. The CDR3 contains 14 residues. Trimming took off 3 bases at V and 10 bases at J, with 13 bases between the two ends. Germline CDR1 is MNHEY and CDR2 is SVGAGI. The CDR3 DNA reads TGTGCCAGCAGTTATTCCGGGTTCGGGTCACCCCTCCACTTT. This translates into CASSYSGFGSPLHF.

The chain recombines TRBV11-2 with TRBJ2-7; maybe TRBD1 (5 bases). Germline lookup yields CDR1 SGHAT and CDR2 FQNNGV. Trimming cost V 0 bases and J 0 bases, with 9 bases left between them. There are 15 residues in the CDR3. The CDR3 sequence: CASSLEWGPSYEQYF. The CDR3, as DNA: TGTGCCAGCAGCTTAGAATGGGGCCCCTCCTACGAGCAGTACTTC.

There are a few counts of this clonotype. V is TRBV5-6 and J is TRBJ2-7, with 7 bases lining up with TRBD2. This CDR3 has 14 residues. After removal of 4 bases from V and 2 bases from J, the junction contained 6 bases not matched to a gene. Germline CDR1 and CDR2: SGHDT and YYEEEE. The chain's CDR3 is CASSPTSVPYEQYF. The CDR3 DNA follows: TGTGCCAGCAGCCCCACTAGCGTTCCCTACGAGCAGTACTTC.

The table lists this clonotype with many counts. Because the CDR3's place on the DNA is in doubt, the DNA is left out and the CDR3 is given as listed by TCRdb. This chain connects TRBV12-3 or TRBV12-4 to TRBJ1-1. Including both end residues, the CDR3 is 16 amino acids long. CDR3 protein: CASSFLAGASNTEAFF.

The chain combines TRBV10-3 with TRBJ2-5, with unresolved D. This CDR3 is built from 14 residues. V gave up 4 bases and J gave up 0 bases, with 9 bases separating them. Germline CDR1 and CDR2: ENHRY and SYGVKD. This CDR3 is CAISARPDQETQYF. DNA of the CDR3: TGTGCCATCAGTGCCCGGCCAGACCAAGAGACCCAGTACTTC.

This clonotype occurred a few times. The rearrangement joins TRBV4-1 to TRBJ2-3; no firm D call. Germline CDR1 is MGHRA and CDR2 is YSYEKL. Deletions cut 3 bases from V and 6 bases from J, with 16 bases between. This CDR3 has 15 residues. Written as DNA, the CDR3 is TGCGCCAGCAGCCAGTATGTCTCCGACGTTGATACGCAGTATTTT. Amino acid sequence: CASSQYVSDVDTQYF.

This chain links TRBV7-2 with TRBJ1-4; 7 bases are a match to TRBD1. There are 15 residues in the CDR3. Germline CDR1 and CDR2: SGHTA and FQGNSA. V lost 5 bases, J lost 6 bases, and 9 bases stayed unmatched. The CDR3 DNA reads TGTGCCAGCAGCCGAGGGACAGTCAATTATGAAAAACTGTTTTTT. Protein product: CASSRGTVNYEKLFF. The entire variable domain, with the rest obtained from reference TRBV7-2 and TRBJ1-4, is as follows: GAGVSQSPSNKVTEKGKDVELRCDPISGHTALYWYRQSLGQGLEFLIYFQGNSAPDKSGLPSDRFSAERTGGSVSTLTIQRTQQEDSAVYLCASSRGTVNYEKLFFGSGTQLSVL.

The rearrangement uses TRBV24-1 and TRBJ2-7, with D possibly TRBD1 on 7 matching bases. This CDR3 comprises 15 residues. The germline gives CDR1 KGHDR, CDR2 SFDVKD. V lost 1 base to trimming and J lost 3 bases, with 12 bases between them. This CDR3 is CATSDFGGGSYEQYF. CDR3 DNA: TGTGCCACCAGTGATTTCGGAGGGGGCAGCTACGAGCAGTACTTC.

The chain carries TRBV6-5 and TRBJ2-1; tentatively, D is TRBD2 (6 bases). This CDR3 has 15 residues. In germline, CDR1 is MNHEY, CDR2 SVGAGI. The V gene lost 4 bases and the J gene lost 4 bases, with 14 bases spanning the gap. Written as DNA, the CDR3 is TGTGCCAGCAGTTCAACTAGCCCCCTTTACAATGAGCAGTTCTTC. It encodes CASSSTSPLYNEQFF.

This clonotype has only a few counts. The chain uses TRBV11-3 and TRBJ1-5; no clear D gene. This CDR3 region has 12 residues. With 5 bases removed from V and 7 bases from J, the gap between germline ends came to 9 bases. Germline CDR1 is SGHNT and CDR2 is YENEEA. In DNA form, the CDR3 reads TGTGCCAGCAGCCCTACGCTCCAGCCCCAGCATTTT. Translating it yields CASSPTLQPQHF.

The chain combines TRBV4-3 with TRBJ2-7; 9 nucleotides align to TRBD2. Germline V gene sequence: CDR1 LGHNA, CDR2 YSLEER. The J segment lost 4 bases and the V segment lost 0 bases, leaving 7 bases of the junction unmatched. CDR3 size: 16 residues. The CDR3 spells CASSQDSSGAGYEQYF. The CDR3 DNA is TGCGCCAGCAGCCAAGATTCTAGCGGGGCCGGGTACGAGCAGTACTTC.

V usage is TRBV5-1 and J usage is TRBJ2-7, with 7 nucleotides matching TRBD2. CDR1 is SGHRS and CDR2 is YFSETQ in the germline V gene. The CDR3 spans 18 residues. V lost 2 bases to trimming and J lost 0 bases; unmatched junction nucleotides: 14. CDR3: CASSFFRGVPSISYEQYF. Written as DNA, the CDR3 is TGCGCCAGCAGCTTCTTTCGGGGGGTCCCCTCGATCTCCTACGAGCAGTACTTC.

This clonotype was seen ten or more times. The chain has TRBV6-5 and TRBJ2-2, with no clear D. The V and J ends lost 0 bases and 1 base respectively, with 9 bases between them. The CDR3 has 16 amino acids. CDR1 and CDR2 (germline): MNHEY, SVGAGI. CDR3 coding DNA: TGTGCCAGCAGTTACTCGAATGCCGTGAACACCGGGGAGCTGTTTTTT. It is translated as CASSYSNAVNTGELFF.